The 32 T cell receptor beta chains presented below share a single source sample, sequenced in a study of T cell responses to AZD1222 COVID-19 vaccine. TCRdb keeps only in-frame clones here, not all; method: immunoSEQ multiplex PCR. The table shows some 120,000 clones, with approximately 89% occurring only once. The starting material was peripheral blood, obtained on day 0 of AZD1222 vaccination. Receptors were obtained from an adult in good health.

The V and J genes are TRBV27 and TRBJ2-7; 10 bases match TRBD1. The CDR3 runs to 16 residues. V gave up 7 bases and J gave up 3 bases; unmatched junction bases: 12. CDR1 is MNHEY and CDR2 is SMNVEV in the germline V gene (reference sequence). Written as DNA, the CDR3 is TGTGCCAGCACCACTAAGGAGGGACAGGGGTTCTACGAGCAGTACTTC. As protein: CASTTKEGQGFYEQYF.

The V and J genes are TRBV5-1 and TRBJ2-1; unclear D gene. The CDR3 extends over 14 amino acids. CDR1 is SGHRS and CDR2 is YFSETQ in the germline V gene. Trimming left V 3 bases short and J 5 bases short, with 12 bases between. CDR3 loop: CASSWRTANNEQFF. CDR3 DNA: TGCGCCAGCAGCTGGCGGACGGCCAACAATGAGCAGTTCTTC. Filled out from reference TRBV5-1 and TRBJ2-1, the complete variable domain reads KAGVTQTPRYLIKTRGQQVTLSCSPISGHRSVSWYQQTPGQGLQFLFEYFSETQRNKGNFPGRFSGRQFSNSRSEMNVSTLELGDSALYLCASSWRTANNEQFFGPGTRLTVL.

The genes are TRBV5-1 and TRBJ1-5; D gene uncertain. V gave up 0 bases and J gave up 4 bases, with 8 bases separating them. From germline, CDR1 is SGHRS and CDR2 YFSETQ. The CDR3 loop spans 14 amino acids. The chain's CDR3 is CASSLGQTNQPQHF. The CDR3 DNA is TGCGCCAGCAGCTTGGGCCAGACGAATCAGCCCCAGCATTTT.

The chain employs TRBV11-3 and TRBJ1-2; 8 positions match TRBD1. This CDR3 comprises 13 residues. The J segment lost 6 bases and the V segment lost 9 bases, leaving 9 bases of the junction unmatched. Germline V gene lookup returns CDR1 SGHNT and CDR2 YENEEA. In DNA, the CDR3 is TGTGCCAGTTCGGACAGGGACGGCCATGGCTACACCTTC. Its translation is CASSDRDGHGYTF.

The rearrangement uses TRBV3-1 (or the pseudogene TRBV3-2) and TRBJ2-1, with 11 bases matching TRBD1. In germline, CDR1 is LGHDT, CDR2 YNNKEL (reference sequence). Unmatched junction bases numbered 8, after V lost 4 bases and J lost 3 bases. The CDR3 contains 17 residues. CDR3 sequence (DNA): TGTGCCAGCAGCCCTCGGACAGGGGGCGCTTTCTACAATGAGCAGTTCTTC. Protein product: CASSPRTGGAFYNEQFF.

The chain uses TRBV4-3 and TRBJ2-7; D gene ambiguous. CDR3 length equals 15 residues. Germline values: CDR1 LGHNA, CDR2 YSLEER. Trimming removed 0 bases from V and 2 bases from J, with 11 bases in between. The CDR3 loop reads CASSQEAAPTYEQYF. As DNA, the CDR3 is TGCGCCAGCAGCCAAGAGGCAGCTCCCACCTACGAGCAGTACTTC.

This chain links TRBV19 with TRBJ2-1, with 8 bases matching TRBD2. The CDR3 totals 14 residues. Germline-derived CDR1 and CDR2 are LNHDA and SQIVND (reference sequence). V shed 8 bases and J 10 bases; nucleotides not matched to a gene: 13. CDR3: CASRRTSWAHEQFF. The CDR3 DNA follows: TGTGCCAGTCGACGGACTAGCTGGGCCCACGAGCAGTTCTTC.

The chain recombines TRBV2 with TRBJ1-3; D not certain. This CDR3 has 16 residues. The germline gives CDR1 SNHLY, CDR2 FYNNEI. V lost 0 bases, J lost 0 bases, and 9 bases lay in between. CDR3 nucleotide sequence: TGTGCCAGCAGTGAAGCGATGGGCAGCTCTGGAAACACCATATATTTT. This gives the protein CASSEAMGSSGNTIYF.

This sequence joins TRBV7-2 and TRBJ2-7; 8 positions agree with TRBD2. The V gene's germline CDR1 is SGHTA and CDR2 FQGNSA. The CDR3 runs to 14 residues. The ends lost 3 bases at V and 4 bases at J; junction bases unmatched: 5. CDR3: CASSFEREYYEQYF. CDR3 bases: TGTGCCAGCAGCTTTGAGCGGGAGTATTACGAGCAGTACTTC.

The sample holds one count of this clone. The genes are TRBV19 and TRBJ2-2; maybe TRBD2 (7 bases). Trimming shortened V by 2 bases and J by 4 bases, and 14 bases separated the two germline ends. Germline lookup yields CDR1 LNHDA and CDR2 SQIVND (reference sequence). The CDR3 has 16 residues. CDR3 sequence: CASSISGTRITGELFF. In DNA form, the CDR3 reads TGTGCCAGTAGTATAAGCGGGACAAGAATCACCGGGGAGCTGTTTTTT.

The rearrangement joins TRBV11-2 to TRBJ1-2; tentative D call: TRBD1 (6 bases). CDR1 SGHAT and CDR2 FQNNGV come from the germline V gene. Trimming removed 4 bases from V and 8 bases from J, with 23 bases in between. The CDR3 runs to 16 residues. CDR3 in amino acids: CASSSYNRDNKLGYTF. As DNA, the CDR3 is TGTGCCAGCAGCTCATATAACAGGGATAACAAGCTGGGCTACACCTTC.

DNA of the CDR3: TGCGCCAGCAGTGAACCCCGGGGTCAGGGCGCTGAAAAACTGTTTTTT. Residues: CASSEPRGQGAEKLFF. This chain uses TRBV10-1 with TRBJ1-4, with TRBD1 as a possible D gene (5 bases). The V gene lost 3 bases and the J gene lost 7 bases, with 18 bases spanning the gap. This CDR3 comprises 16 residues. Germline values: CDR1 WNHNN, CDR2 SYGVQD (reference sequence).

The chain carries TRBV28 and TRBJ1-5, with TRBD1 identical over 7 bases. Trimming removed 5 bases from V and 6 bases from J; junction bases left unmatched: 10. CDR1 is MDHEN, CDR2 SYDVKM, per germline. The CDR3 consists of 15 residues. Here the CDR3 DNA reads TGTGCCAGCAGTCCGGAAAACAGGGGAGGTCAGCCCCAGCATTTT. Its protein is CASSPENRGGQPQHF.

V usage is TRBV6-5 and J usage is TRBJ1-2; 11 nucleotides match TRBD1. CDR1 and CDR2 (germline): MNHEY, SVGAGI. V dropped 6 bases and J dropped 8; count of bases not matched to a gene: 5. This CDR3 is 13 amino acids long. The DNA of the CDR3 is TGTGCCAGCAGCCAGGACAGGGGGCTAGGCTACACCTTC. This encodes CASSQDRGLGYTF.

The chain carries TRBV5-8 and TRBJ2-7, with 12 bases identical to TRBD1. Germline V CDR1 and CDR2: SGHTS, YDEGEE. The CDR3 has 13 amino acids. The V gene end was trimmed by 4 bases and the J gene end by 7 bases; junction bases not matched to a gene: 3. The CDR3 DNA is TGTGCCAGCAGCCGGGACAGGGGGCGAGAGCAGTACTTC. Protein: CASSRDRGREQYF.

This chain links TRBV28 with TRBJ1-1; D is undetermined. From germline, CDR1 is MDHEN and CDR2 SYDVKM. The CDR3 is 12 residues long. Trimming removed 6 bases at V and 3 bases at J, with 8 bases between. DNA of the CDR3: TGTGCCAGCAGCCTTACCCACACTGAAGCTTTCTTT. This gives the protein CASSLTHTEAFF.

There are a few counts of this clone. The V gene is TRBV30, the J gene TRBJ1-1; D not certain. The CDR3 length is 12 residues. In germline, CDR1 is GTSNPN, CDR2 SVGIG (reference sequence). V shed 3 bases and J shed 2 bases, with 7 bases lying between them. The CDR3 is CAWSTTNTEAFF. CDR3 bases: TGTGCCTGGAGCACAACCAACACTGAAGCTTTCTTT.

The rearrangement uses TRBV4-3 and TRBJ2-7; D unclear. The V and J ends lost 0 bases and 0 bases respectively, with 12 bases between them. The CDR3 length is 16 residues. Germline CDR1 is LGHNA and CDR2 is YSLEER. The CDR3 DNA sequence: TGCGCCAGCAGCCAAGATTATCCACAGAGCTCCTACGAGCAGTACTTC. It yields the protein CASSQDYPQSSYEQYF.

V usage is TRBV7-6 and J usage is TRBJ2-1; possibly TRBD1 for D (6 bases). The CDR3 is made up of 15 amino acids. The V end was cut by 5 bases, the J end by 2 bases, with 13 bases between. Germline lookup yields CDR1 SGHVS and CDR2 FNYEAQ. CDR3 sequence reads: CASSIGRTAYNEQFF. The CDR3 nucleotides are TGTGCCAGCAGCATAGGACGGACAGCCTACAATGAGCAGTTCTTC.

The chain employs TRBV6-5 and TRBJ1-1; D call uncertain. CDR3 length: 13 amino acids. CDR1 is MNHEY and CDR2 is SVGAGI in the germline V gene. V was clipped by 7 bases and J by 6 bases, with 15 bases between them. The chain's CDR3 is CASKGGGRPEAFF. The CDR3, as DNA: TGTGCCAGCAAAGGCGGTGGGCGACCTGAAGCTTTCTTT.

The chain couples TRBV18 to TRBJ1-1; D remains ambiguous. Germline CDR1 is KGHSH and CDR2 is LQKENI. This CDR3 comprises 15 residues. V was trimmed by 0 bases and J by 0 bases, leaving 8 bases between them. This CDR3 is CASSPPSRLNTEAFF. CDR3 DNA: TGTGCCAGCTCACCACCGTCCCGGTTGAACACTGAAGCTTTCTTT.

This clone has only one observation. In DNA, the CDR3 is TGCGCCAGCAGCCTAGGGCTAGCGGGGGCCCCCTACAATGAGCAGTTCTTC. It specifies CASSLGLAGAPYNEQFF. The rearrangement links TRBV5-1 to TRBJ2-1, with 10 bases fitting TRBD2. The germline V gene has CDR1 SGHRS and CDR2 YFSETQ. V trimming: 4 bases; J trimming: 2 bases; junction bases outside the gene matches: 9. The CDR3 is 17 amino acids.

The genes are TRBV18 and TRBJ2-2; 12 bases match TRBD1. V trimming: 5 bases; J trimming: 7 bases; junction bases outside the gene matches: 5. This CDR3 comprises 15 residues. In germline, CDR1 is KGHSH, CDR2 LQKENI. The CDR3 loop is CASSSGTGGFGELFF. CDR3 DNA: TGTGCCAGCTCATCCGGGACAGGGGGCTTCGGGGAGCTGTTTTTT.

The rearrangement links TRBV6-5 to TRBJ2-1; 7 nucleotides agree with TRBD1. Trimming cost V 5 bases and J 7 bases; bases outside gene matches: 8. The germline V gene has CDR1 MNHEY and CDR2 SVGAGI. This CDR3 has 14 amino acids. DNA of the CDR3: TGTGCCAGCAGTCCCGGGGACAGAGCAAATGAGCAGTTCTTC. Its protein product is CASSPGDRANEQFF.

The chain combines TRBV5-4 with TRBJ2-1; 8 bases fit TRBD2. Germline values: CDR1 SGHNT, CDR2 YYREEE (reference sequence). The CDR3 is made up of 15 amino acids. Unmatched junction bases numbered 9, after V lost 2 bases and J lost 8 bases. CDR3 loop: CASSLGAGAIDEQFF. The CDR3 bases are TGTGCCAGCAGCTTAGGAGCGGGAGCTATAGATGAGCAGTTCTTC. Combining the CDR3 with reference TRBV5-4 and TRBJ2-1 gives the whole variable domain ETGVTQSPTHLIKTRGQQVTLRCSSQSGHNTVSWYQQALGQGPQFIFQYYREEENGRGNFPPRFSGLQFPNYSSELNVNALELDDSALYLCASSLGAGAIDEQFFGPGTRLTVL.

V is TRBV6-5 and J is TRBJ2-1, with 8 bases lining up with TRBD1. Germline lookup yields CDR1 MNHEY and CDR2 SVGAGI. J lost 3 bases, V lost 4 bases, and 8 bases had no gene match. The CDR3 runs to 16 residues. CDR3 residues: CASSSSAGTGYNEQFF. As DNA, the CDR3 is TGTGCCAGCAGTTCCTCAGCCGGGACAGGCTACAATGAGCAGTTCTTC.

As DNA, the CDR3 is TGTGCCTGGAGTTTCAGTATACAGGGTGGCTACACCTTC. Amino acid sequence: CAWSFSIQGGYTF. The chain has TRBV30 and TRBJ1-2, with a weak D call TRBD1 (6 bases). Trimming took off 2 bases at V and 7 bases at J, with 14 bases between the two ends. This CDR3 spans 13 amino acids. CDR1 and CDR2 from the germline V gene are GTSNPN and SVGIG (reference sequence).

The chain recombines TRBV2 with TRBJ2-1; weak D call: TRBD2 (6 bases). Germline V gene lookup returns CDR1 SNHLY and CDR2 FYNNEI. The ends were cut back, 6 bases at V and 6 bases at J, with 15 bases in the middle. The CDR3 has 14 residues. CDR3: CASRVTSSVNEQFF. CDR3 DNA: TGTGCCAGCAGGGTGACTAGTTCGGTCAATGAGCAGTTCTTC. The full variable domain, with the rest looked up from reference TRBV2 and TRBJ2-1, is EPEVTQTPSHQVTQMGQEVILRCVPISNHLYFYWYRQILGQKVEFLVSFYNNEISEKSEIFDDQFSVERPDGSNFTLKIRSTKLEDSAMYFCASRVTSSVNEQFFGPGTRLTVL.

The chain has TRBV10-3 and TRBJ2-3; 8 nucleotides agree with TRBD2. CDR3 length: 15 amino acids. V lost 6 bases and J lost 3; bases outside the gene matches: 8. The germline V gene has CDR1 ENHRY and CDR2 SYGVKD. Here the CDR3 reads CAISALGGGTDTQYF. CDR3 coding DNA: TGTGCCATCAGCGCCCTGGGCGGGGGGACAGATACGCAGTATTTT.

V usage is TRBV28 and J usage is TRBJ1-2; no clear D. V lost 3 bases and J lost 6, with 8 bases in between. Per germline, CDR1 MDHEN and CDR2 SYDVKM. The CDR3 is 12 amino acids. CDR3 region: CASSLAGNGYTF. The CDR3 DNA follows: TGTGCCAGCAGTTTGGCGGGGAATGGCTACACCTTC.

The chain recombines TRBV29-1 with TRBJ2-7; TRBD1 matches 10 bases. The ends lost 6 bases at V and 1 base at J; junction bases unmatched: 3. CDR1 and CDR2 from the germline V gene are SQVTM and ANQGSEA. This CDR3 spans 13 amino acids. CDR3: CSVGTGDSYEQYF. The CDR3, as DNA: TGCAGCGTGGGGACAGGGGATTCCTACGAGCAGTACTTC.

This clone was counted many times. This chain uses TRBV30 with TRBJ1-5; possible D gene TRBD1, 6 bases. The CDR3 sequence is 14 residues long. Germline CDR1 and CDR2: GTSNPN and SVGIG (reference sequence). V lost 2 bases and J 2 bases, leaving 10 bases between the germline ends. CDR3 loop: CAWSRGTGNQPQHF. The CDR3 nucleotides are TGTGCCTGGAGTAGGGGGACGGGCAATCAGCCCCAGCATTTT.